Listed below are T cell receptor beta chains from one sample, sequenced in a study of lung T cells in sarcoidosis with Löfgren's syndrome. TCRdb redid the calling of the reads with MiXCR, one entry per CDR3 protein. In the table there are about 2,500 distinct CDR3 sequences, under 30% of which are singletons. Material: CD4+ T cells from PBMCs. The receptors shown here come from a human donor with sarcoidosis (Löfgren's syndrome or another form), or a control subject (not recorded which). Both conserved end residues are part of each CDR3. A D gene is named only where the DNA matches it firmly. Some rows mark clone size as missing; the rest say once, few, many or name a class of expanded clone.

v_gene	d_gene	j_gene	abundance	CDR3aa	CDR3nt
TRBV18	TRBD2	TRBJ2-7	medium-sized	CASSPGLGAEQYF	TGTGCCAGCTCACCGGGACTAGGTGCCGAGCAGTACTTC
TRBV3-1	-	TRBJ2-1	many	CASSQDPGQGREQFF	TGTGCCAGCAGCCAAGATCCCGGTCAAGGAAGGGAGCAGTTCTTC
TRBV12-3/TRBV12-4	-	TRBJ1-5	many	CASSYSGEQPQHF	TGTGCCAGCAGTTATAGCGGTGAGCAGCCCCAGCATTTT
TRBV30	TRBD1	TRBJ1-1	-	CALRDRAATEAFF	TGTGCCCTCAGGGACAGGGCGGCGACTGAAGCTTTCTTT
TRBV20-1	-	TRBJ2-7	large	CSARKTEKFYEQYF	TGCAGTGCTAGAAAGACAGAGAAGTTTTACGAGCAGTACTTC
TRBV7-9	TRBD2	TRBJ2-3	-	CASGRGLEVGTDTQYF	TGTGCCAGCGGTCGAGGACTAGAGGTTGGCACAGATACGCAGTATTTT
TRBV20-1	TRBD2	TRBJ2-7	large	CSAGRWTSGIYEQYF	TGCAGTGCGGGCCGGTGGACTAGCGGTATCTACGAGCAGTACTTC
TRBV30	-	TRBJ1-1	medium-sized	CAWGRSEEAFF	TGTGCCTGGGGAAGATCAGAGGAAGCTTTCTTT
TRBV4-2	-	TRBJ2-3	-	CASSSVFGRGTDTQYF	TGTGCCAGCAGTTCAGTTTTCGGGAGAGGAACAGATACGCAGTATTTT
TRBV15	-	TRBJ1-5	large	CATSRDNQPQHF	TGTGCCACCAGCAGGGACAATCAGCCCCAGCATTTT
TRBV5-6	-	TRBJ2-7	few	CASSPRTTSPSYEQYF	TGTGCCAGCAGCCCGAGGACAACGTCCCCCTCCTACGAGCAGTACTTC
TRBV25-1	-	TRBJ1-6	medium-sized	CASSEPGRPRAPLHF	TGTGCCAGCAGTGAACCGGGCAGGCCCCGCGCACCCCTCCACTTT
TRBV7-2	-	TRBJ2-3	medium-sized	CASSLEGETADTQYF	TGTGCCAGCAGCTTAGAAGGGGAGACGGCAGATACGCAGTATTTT
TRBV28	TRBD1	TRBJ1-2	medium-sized	CASSPTGVIDYGYTF	TGTGCCAGCAGCCCCACAGGGGTAATTGACTATGGCTACACCTTC
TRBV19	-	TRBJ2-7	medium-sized	CASSSLYEQYF	TGTGCCAGTAGTAGTCTCTACGAGCAGTACTTC
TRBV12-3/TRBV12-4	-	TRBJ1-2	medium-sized	CASSREQVLYGYTF	TGTGCCAGCAGTAGGGAACAGGTCCTCTATGGCTACACCTTC
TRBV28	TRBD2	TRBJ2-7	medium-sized	CASTLGTSAHEQYF	TGTGCCAGCACCCTCGGGACTAGTGCCCACGAGCAGTACTTC
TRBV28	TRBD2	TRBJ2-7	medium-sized	CASSRTSGMAYEQYF	TGTGCCAGCAGCCGGACTAGCGGGATGGCCTACGAGCAGTACTTC
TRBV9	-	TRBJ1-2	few	CASSPRTGRPANYGYTF	TGTGCCAGCAGCCCCAGGACCGGGCGCCCTGCTAACTATGGCTACACCTTC
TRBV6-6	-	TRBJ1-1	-	CAGSPRNQHTEAFF	TGCGCCGGCAGCCCTCGGAATCAACACACTGAAGCTTTCTTT
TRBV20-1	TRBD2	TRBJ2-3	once	CSAYLAGSTGTQYF	TGCAGCGCTTATCTAGCGGGGAGCACAGGTACGCAGTATTTT
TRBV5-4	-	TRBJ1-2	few	CASSLPAGSYGYTF	TGTGCCAGCAGCCTCCCTGCGGGTAGCTATGGCTACACCTTC
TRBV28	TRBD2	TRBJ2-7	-	CASSQTSGMAYEQYF	TGTGCCAGCAGCCAGACTAGCGGGATGGCTTACGAGCAGTACTTC
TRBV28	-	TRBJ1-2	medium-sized	CATSRVPSYTF	TGTGCCACCAGTCGGGTCCCCAGCTACACCTTC
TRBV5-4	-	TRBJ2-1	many	CASSSTRARVYNEQFF	TGTGCCAGCAGCTCCACGAGGGCTAGGGTCTACAATGAGCAGTTCTTC
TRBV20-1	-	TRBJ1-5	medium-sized	CSASMGEVQPQHF	TGCAGTGCTAGCATGGGCGAGGTACAGCCCCAGCATTTT
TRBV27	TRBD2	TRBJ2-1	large	CASSPPGLAGDEQFF	TGTGCCAGCAGTCCCCCCGGACTAGCTGGGGATGAGCAGTTCTTC
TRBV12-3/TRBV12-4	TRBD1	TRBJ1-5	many	CASSLSVQGGHQPQHF	TGTGCCAGCAGTTTGTCAGTGCAGGGGGGTCATCAGCCCCAGCATTTT
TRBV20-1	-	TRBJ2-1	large	CSVSRADNEQFF	TGCAGTGTGTCGCGGGCAGACAATGAGCAGTTCTTC
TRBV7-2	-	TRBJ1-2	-	CASSRADRGGYTF	TGTGCCAGCAGCCGAGCAGACCGAGGGGGCTACACCTTC
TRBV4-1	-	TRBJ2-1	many	CASSQVTAVGYEQFF	TGCGCCAGCAGCCAAGTAACGGCAGTCGGTTATGAGCAGTTCTTC